Below, 6 T cell receptor beta chains from the same sample are listed, as sequenced in a study of T cells in Graves' hyperthyroidism and ophthalmopathy. RNA transcripts served as the template for amplifying TCR beta CDR3 regions. A first-round RT-PCR of the TCR CDR3 used the HTBI primer set. Each CDR3 protein gets one entry after TCRdb re-called the multiplex PCR reads with MiXCR. The data contain under 350,000 distinct CDR3 sequences, around a fifth of them seen just once; the ten biggest clones take up 50% to 65%. Sequenced sample: blood. The receptor source for this set is a woman between 45 and 60 years old with Graves' hyperthyroidism.

This clonotype has ten or more counts. The CDR3 DNA reads TGTGCCAGCACCCCCGGGTTCGGACCGAAGACCTACGAGCAGTACTTC. Its translation is CASTPGFGPKTYEQYF. This chain links TRBV28 with TRBJ2-7, with D hard to call. This CDR3 is 16 amino acids long. Trimming cost V 7 bases and J 2 bases, with 21 bases left between them. CDR1 MDHEN and CDR2 SYDVKM come from the germline V gene.

This clonotype occurred many times. The J gene is TRBJ1-5, the V gene TRBV20-1; TRBD1 matches at 8 bases. The CDR3 extends over 19 amino acids. V dropped 1 base and J dropped 0; count of bases not matched to a gene: 14. Germline assignment: CDR1 DFQATT and CDR2 SNEGSKA (reference sequence). The CDR3 loop is CSARVARGPPRGSNQPQHF. The DNA of the CDR3 is TGCAGTGCTAGAGTGGCCAGGGGGCCCCCCAGGGGTAGCAATCAGCCCCAGCATTTT.

A few counts support this clonotype. This rearrangement joins TRBV6-5 to TRBJ1-2; a possible D gene is TRBD1 (5 bases). Deletions cut 0 bases from V and 8 bases from J, with 10 bases between. The V gene's germline CDR1 is MNHEY and CDR2 SVGAGI. This CDR3 has 13 amino acids. CDR3 sequence reads: CASSYSPGRGYTF. In DNA form, the CDR3 reads TGTGCCAGCAGTTACTCGCCAGGGAGGGGCTACACCTTC.

This clonotype was observed many times. For the CDR3, the DNA is TGTGCCAGCAGTGGGGGGACAGGAGCAATGAACACTGAAGCTTTCTTT. Protein: CASSGGTGAMNTEAFF. This chain links TRBV2 with TRBJ1-1, with TRBD1 matching over 8 bases. Per germline, CDR1 SNHLY and CDR2 FYNNEI. This CDR3 is built from 16 residues. With V trimmed by 4 bases and J by 0 bases, 7 bases remained unmatched. The full variable domain, rest sourced from reference TRBV2 and TRBJ1-1, is EPEVTQTPSHQVTQMGQEVILRCVPISNHLYFYWYRQILGQKVEFLVSFYNNEISEKSEIFDDQFSVERPDGSNFTLKIRSTKLEDSAMYFCASSGGTGAMNTEAFFGQGTRLTVV.

This clonotype was seen many times. This chain joins TRBV12-3 or TRBV12-4 and TRBJ1-5; no clear D. CDR3 size: 12 residues. V was pared by 8 bases and J by 3 bases, with 8 bases between. The CDR3 DNA sequence: TGTGCCAGCCAGCAATTCAATCAGCCCCAGCATTTT. Translation: CASQQFNQPQHF.

In this sample, this clonotype turned up many times. This chain connects TRBV6-6 to TRBJ2-7; 12 bases align to TRBD2. The germline gives CDR1 MNHNY, CDR2 SVGAGI (reference sequence). V shed 2 bases and J 6 bases; nucleotides not matched to a gene: 8. The length of the CDR3 is 16 residues. CDR3 DNA: TGTGCCAGCAGTTACCTGTCTAGCGGGGGGGCTTTCGAGCAGTACTTC. As protein: CASSYLSSGGAFEQYF.